This T cell receptor (beta chain) stems from a study of metastatic and nonmetastatic thyroid tumors. Study overall: Malignant and benign thyroid patients had repertoires compared in peripheral blood and tumor or nodule tissue. Broader study findings: In blood and tumor, TCR beta diversity was reportedly significantly higher in malignant thyroid tumors than in benign nodules.

The V gene end was trimmed by 4 bases and the J gene end by 3 bases; junction bases not matched to a gene: 4. The CDR3 loop spans 14 amino acids. Germline assignment: CDR1 ENHRY and CDR2 SYGVKD. Every patient was untreated before thyroid surgery. Per the original methods: The distant-metastasis classifier for papillary thyroid cancer was built from CDR3 differences across clinicopathological groups. With MiXCR, TCRdb reprocessed the PCR reads. These V and J calls originate from TCRdb's pipeline instead of the authors' own analysis. This repertoire shows approximately 40,000 clones, 25% to 30% found once; its top ten account for 9.9%. As concerns this clone: The target antigen is unknown.

Specimen: blood. This clonotype originated in a male donor with papillary thyroid cancer or a benign thyroid nodule (not recorded which). Some clones in this sample may be carry-over from other donors' samples. The chain is built from TRBV10-3 and TRBJ2-7; TRBD1 aligns across 9 bases. CDR3 amino acids: CAISGDRGDYEQYF. For the CDR3, the DNA is TGTGCCATCAGTGGTGACAGGGGGGACTACGAGCAGTACTTC.